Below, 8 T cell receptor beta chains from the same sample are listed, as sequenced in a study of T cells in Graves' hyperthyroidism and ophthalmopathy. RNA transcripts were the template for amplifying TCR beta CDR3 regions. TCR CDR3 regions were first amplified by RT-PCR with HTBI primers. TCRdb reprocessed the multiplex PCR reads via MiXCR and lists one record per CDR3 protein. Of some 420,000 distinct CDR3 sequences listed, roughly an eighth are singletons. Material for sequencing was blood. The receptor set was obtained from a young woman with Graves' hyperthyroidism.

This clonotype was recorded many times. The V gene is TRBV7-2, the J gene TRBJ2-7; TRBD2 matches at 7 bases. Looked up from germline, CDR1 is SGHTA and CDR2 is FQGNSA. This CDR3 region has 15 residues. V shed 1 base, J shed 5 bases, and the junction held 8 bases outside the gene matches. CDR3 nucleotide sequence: TGTGCCAGCAGCTTAGGACTAGCTCTGAACAACGAGCAGTACTTC. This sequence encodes CASSLGLALNNEQYF. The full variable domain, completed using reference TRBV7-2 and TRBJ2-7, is GAGVSQSPSNKVTEKGKDVELRCDPISGHTALYWYRQSLGQGLEFLIYFQGNSAPDKSGLPSDRFSAERTGGSVSTLTIQRTQQEDSAVYLCASSLGLALNNEQYFGPGTRLTVT.

The CDR3 coding sequence is TGCGCCAGCAGTGAGCCCTCGGGACTAGCGGTCCCCTACGAGCAGTACTTC. Residues: CASSEPSGLAVPYEQYF. The chain joins TRBV10-2 to TRBJ2-7, with 11 nucleotides matching TRBD2. In germline, CDR1 is WSHSY, CDR2 SAAADI. CDR3 length equals 17 residues. J was trimmed by 2 bases and V by 2 bases; bases with no gene match: 8.

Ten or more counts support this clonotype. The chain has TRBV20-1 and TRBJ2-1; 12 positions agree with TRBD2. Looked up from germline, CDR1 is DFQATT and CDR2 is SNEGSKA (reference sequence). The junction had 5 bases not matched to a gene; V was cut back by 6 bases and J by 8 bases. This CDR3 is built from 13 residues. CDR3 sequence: CSALAGGPHEQFF. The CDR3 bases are TGCAGTGCCCTAGCGGGAGGGCCCCATGAGCAGTTCTTC.

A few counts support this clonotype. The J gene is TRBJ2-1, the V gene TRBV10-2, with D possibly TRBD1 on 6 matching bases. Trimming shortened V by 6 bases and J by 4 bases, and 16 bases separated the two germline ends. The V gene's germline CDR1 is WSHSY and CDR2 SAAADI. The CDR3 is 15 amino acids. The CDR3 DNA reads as TGCGCCAGCAGGCCGGACAGTCTCCATTACAATGAGCAGTTCTTC. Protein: CASRPDSLHYNEQFF.

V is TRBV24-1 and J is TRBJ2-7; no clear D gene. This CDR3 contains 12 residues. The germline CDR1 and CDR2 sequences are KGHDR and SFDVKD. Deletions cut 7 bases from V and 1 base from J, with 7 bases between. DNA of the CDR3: TGTGCCACCAGCAAGGGATCCTACGAGCAGTACTTC. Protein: CATSKGSYEQYF.

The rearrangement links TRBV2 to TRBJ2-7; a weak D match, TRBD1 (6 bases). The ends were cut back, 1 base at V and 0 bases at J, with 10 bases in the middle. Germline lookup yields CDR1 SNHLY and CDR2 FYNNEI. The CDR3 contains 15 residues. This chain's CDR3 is CASSEGQVISYEQYF. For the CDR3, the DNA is TGTGCCAGCAGTGAAGGACAGGTGATCTCCTACGAGCAGTACTTC.

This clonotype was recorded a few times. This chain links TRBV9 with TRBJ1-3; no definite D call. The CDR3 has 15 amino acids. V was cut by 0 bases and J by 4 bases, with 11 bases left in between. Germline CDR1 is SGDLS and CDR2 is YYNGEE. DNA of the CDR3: TGTGCCAGCAGCGTAGTTGATACCGGAGGAAACACCATATATTTT. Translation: CASSVVDTGGNTIYF.

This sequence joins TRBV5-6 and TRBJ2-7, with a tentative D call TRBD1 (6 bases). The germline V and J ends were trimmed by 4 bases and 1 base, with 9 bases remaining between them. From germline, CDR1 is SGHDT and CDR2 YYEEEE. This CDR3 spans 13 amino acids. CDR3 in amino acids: CASSGGQSYEQYF. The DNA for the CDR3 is TGTGCCAGCAGCGGCGGACAGTCCTACGAGCAGTACTTC.